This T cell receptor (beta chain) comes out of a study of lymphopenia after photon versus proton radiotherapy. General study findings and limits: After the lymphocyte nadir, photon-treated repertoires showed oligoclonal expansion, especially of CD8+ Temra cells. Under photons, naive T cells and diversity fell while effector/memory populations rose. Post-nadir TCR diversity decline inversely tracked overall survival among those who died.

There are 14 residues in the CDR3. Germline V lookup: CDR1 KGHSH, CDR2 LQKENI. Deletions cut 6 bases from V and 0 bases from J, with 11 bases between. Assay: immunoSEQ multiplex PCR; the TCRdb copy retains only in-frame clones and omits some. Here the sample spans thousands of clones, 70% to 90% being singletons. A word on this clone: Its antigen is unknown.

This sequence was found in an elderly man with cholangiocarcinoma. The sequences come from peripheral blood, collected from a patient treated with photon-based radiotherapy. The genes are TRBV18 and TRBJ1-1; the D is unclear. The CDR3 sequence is CASSPDALNTEAFF. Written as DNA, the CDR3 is TGTGCCAGCTCTCCCGACGCTTTGAACACTGAAGCTTTCTTT.